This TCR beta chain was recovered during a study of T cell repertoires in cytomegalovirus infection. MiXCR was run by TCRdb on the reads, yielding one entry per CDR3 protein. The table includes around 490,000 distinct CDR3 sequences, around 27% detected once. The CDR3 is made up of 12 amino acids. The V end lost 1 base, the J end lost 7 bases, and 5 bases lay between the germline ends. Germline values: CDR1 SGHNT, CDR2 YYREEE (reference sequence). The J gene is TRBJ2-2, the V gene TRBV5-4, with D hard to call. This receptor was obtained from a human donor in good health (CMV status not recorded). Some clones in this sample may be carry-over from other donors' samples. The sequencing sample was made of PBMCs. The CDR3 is CASSLTIGELFF. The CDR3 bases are TGTGCCAGCAGCTTGACTATCGGGGAGCTGTTTTTT.